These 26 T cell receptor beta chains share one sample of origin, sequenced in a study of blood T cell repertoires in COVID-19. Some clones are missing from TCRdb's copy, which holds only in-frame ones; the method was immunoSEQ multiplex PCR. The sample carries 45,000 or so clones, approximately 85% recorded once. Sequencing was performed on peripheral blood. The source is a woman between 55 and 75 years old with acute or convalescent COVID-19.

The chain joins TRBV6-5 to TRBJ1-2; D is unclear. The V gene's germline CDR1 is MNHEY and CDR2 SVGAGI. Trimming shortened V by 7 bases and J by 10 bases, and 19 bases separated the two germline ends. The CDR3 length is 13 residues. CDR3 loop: CASNIQNNADYTF. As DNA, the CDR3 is TGTGCCAGCAACATACAGAACAATGCTGACTACACCTTC.

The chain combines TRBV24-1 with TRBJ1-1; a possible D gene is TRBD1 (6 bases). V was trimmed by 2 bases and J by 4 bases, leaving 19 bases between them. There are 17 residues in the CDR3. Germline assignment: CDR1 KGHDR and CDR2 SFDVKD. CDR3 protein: CATSDSQAGDQVTEAFF. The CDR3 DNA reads TGTGCCACCAGTGATTCTCAGGCAGGGGATCAAGTCACTGAAGCTTTCTTT.

CDR3 amino acids: CASSPAGTRFDRNYNEQFF. The CDR3 DNA follows: TGTGCCAGCTCACCTGCCGGGACTAGGTTCGATCGGAACTACAATGAGCAGTTCTTC. The chain uses TRBV18 and TRBJ2-1, with 8 bases identical to TRBD2. Germline V gives CDR1 KGHSH, CDR2 LQKENI. CDR3 length equals 19 residues. V dropped 3 bases and J dropped 3; count of bases not matched to a gene: 16. The full variable domain, its missing parts supplied by reference TRBV18 and TRBJ2-1, is NAGVMQNPRHLVRRRGQEARLRCSPMKGHSHVYWYRQLPEEGLKFMVYLQKENIIDESGMPKERFSAEFPKEGPSILRIQQVVRGDSAAYFCASSPAGTRFDRNYNEQFFGPGTRLTVL.

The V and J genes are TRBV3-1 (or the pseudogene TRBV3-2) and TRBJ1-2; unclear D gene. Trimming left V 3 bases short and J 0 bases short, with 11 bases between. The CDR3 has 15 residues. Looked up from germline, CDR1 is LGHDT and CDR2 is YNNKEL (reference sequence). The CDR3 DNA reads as TGTGCCAGCAGCCATCGGCGAACTACTAACTATGGCTACACCTTC. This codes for CASSHRRTTNYGYTF.

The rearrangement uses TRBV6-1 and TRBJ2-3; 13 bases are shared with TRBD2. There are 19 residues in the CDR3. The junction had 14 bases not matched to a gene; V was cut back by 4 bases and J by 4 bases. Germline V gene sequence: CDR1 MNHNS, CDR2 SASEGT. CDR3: CASSGRGLLAGGISDTQYF. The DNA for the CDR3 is TGTGCCAGCAGTGGAAGAGGGTTACTAGCGGGAGGGATTTCAGATACGCAGTATTTT.

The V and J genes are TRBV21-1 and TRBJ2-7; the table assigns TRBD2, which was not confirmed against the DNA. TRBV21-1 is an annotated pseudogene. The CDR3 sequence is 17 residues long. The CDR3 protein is CASSPEGYDGRPYEQYF. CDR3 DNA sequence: TGTGCCAGCAGCCCCGAGGGATATGACGGGAGGCCCTACGAGCAGTACTTC.

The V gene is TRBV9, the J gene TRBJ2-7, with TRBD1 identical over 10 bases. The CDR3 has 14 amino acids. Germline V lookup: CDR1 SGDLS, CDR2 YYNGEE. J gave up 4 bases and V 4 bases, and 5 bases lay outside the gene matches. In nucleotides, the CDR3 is TGTGCCAGCAGCCCAGGACAGGGGGGATACGAGCAGTACTTC. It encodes CASSPGQGGYEQYF. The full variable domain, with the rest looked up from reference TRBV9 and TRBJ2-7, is DSGVTQTPKHLITATGQRVTLRCSPRSGDLSVYWYQQSLDQGLQFLIQYYNGEERAKGNILERFSAQQFPDLHSELNLSSLELGDSALYFCASSPGQGGYEQYFGPGTRLTVT.

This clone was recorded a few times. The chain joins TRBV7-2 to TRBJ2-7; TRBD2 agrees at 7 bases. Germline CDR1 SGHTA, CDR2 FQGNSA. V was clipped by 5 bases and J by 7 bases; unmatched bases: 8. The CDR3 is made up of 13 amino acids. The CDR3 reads CASSDPGTKEQYF. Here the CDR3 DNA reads TGTGCCAGCAGCGACCCCGGGACTAAGGAGCAGTACTTC.

This chain's CDR3 is CASSLRNSYTDTQYF. DNA of the CDR3: TGTGCCAGCAGTTTAAGGAACAGCTACACAGATACGCAGTATTTT. The V gene is TRBV27, the J gene TRBJ2-3, with unresolved D. This CDR3 contains 15 residues. The V and J ends lost 2 bases and 2 bases respectively, with 11 bases between them. CDR1 and CDR2 from the germline V gene are MNHEY and SMNVEV (reference sequence).

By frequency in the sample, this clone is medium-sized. The CDR3 here is CASSFGAGGRETQYF. The CDR3 region has the DNA TGTGCCAGCAGCTTTGGTGCGGGGGGCCGGGAGACCCAGTACTTC. V is TRBV5-4 and J is TRBJ2-5; 8 nucleotides align to TRBD2. With 2 bases clipped from V and 5 bases from J, the junction kept 8 bases outside the gene matches. Germline V gene data show CDR1 as SGHNT and CDR2 as YYREEE (reference sequence). The CDR3 is made up of 15 amino acids.

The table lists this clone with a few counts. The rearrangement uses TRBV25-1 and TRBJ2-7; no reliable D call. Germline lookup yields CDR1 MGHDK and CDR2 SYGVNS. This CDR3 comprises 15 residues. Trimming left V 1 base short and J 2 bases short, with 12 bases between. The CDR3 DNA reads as TGTGCCAGCAGTGAATTACGGGTCCCCACCTACGAGCAGTACTTC. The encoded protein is CASSELRVPTYEQYF.

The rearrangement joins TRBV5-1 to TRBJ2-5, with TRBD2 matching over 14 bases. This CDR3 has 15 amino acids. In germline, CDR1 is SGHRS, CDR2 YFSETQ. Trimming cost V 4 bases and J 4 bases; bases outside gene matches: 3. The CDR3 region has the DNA TGCGCCAGCAGCGCCGGACTAGCGGGGGGAGAGACCCAGTACTTC. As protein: CASSAGLAGGETQYF.

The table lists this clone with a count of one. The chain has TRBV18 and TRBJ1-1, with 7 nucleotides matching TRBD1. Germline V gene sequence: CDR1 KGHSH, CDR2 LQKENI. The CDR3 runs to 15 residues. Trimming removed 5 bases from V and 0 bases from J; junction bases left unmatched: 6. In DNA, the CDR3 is TGTGCCAGCTCAGGGAAAGGGGGCGTGAACACTGAAGCTTTCTTT. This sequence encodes CASSGKGGVNTEAFF.

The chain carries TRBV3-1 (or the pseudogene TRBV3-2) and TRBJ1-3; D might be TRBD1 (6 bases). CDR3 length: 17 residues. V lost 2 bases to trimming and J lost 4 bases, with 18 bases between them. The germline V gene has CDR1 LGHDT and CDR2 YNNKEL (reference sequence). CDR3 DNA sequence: TGTGCCAGCAGCCAAATAGCGGGGGCCGTCGGGGGAAACACCATATATTTT. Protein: CASSQIAGAVGGNTIYF.

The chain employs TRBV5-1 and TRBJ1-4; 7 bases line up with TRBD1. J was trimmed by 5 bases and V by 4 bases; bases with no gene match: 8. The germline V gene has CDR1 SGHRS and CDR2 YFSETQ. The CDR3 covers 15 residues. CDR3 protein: CASSGGTVSNEKLFF. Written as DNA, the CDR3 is TGCGCCAGCAGCGGGGGGACAGTGTCAAATGAAAAACTGTTTTTT.

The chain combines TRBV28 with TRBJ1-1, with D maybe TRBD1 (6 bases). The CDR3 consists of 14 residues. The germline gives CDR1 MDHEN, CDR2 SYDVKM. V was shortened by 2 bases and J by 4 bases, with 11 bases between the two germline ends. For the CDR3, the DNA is TGTGCCAGCAGTTTAGGGCAGGGGTCCACTGAAGCTTTCTTT. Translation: CASSLGQGSTEAFF.

CDR3 sequence (DNA): TGTGCCAGCAGCCAATCCACCTTGGGGAGGGAAGGGAGTGGCTACACCTTC. Its translation: CASSQSTLGREGSGYTF. V usage is TRBV4-2 and J usage is TRBJ1-2; D unresolved. Germline V gene data show CDR1 as LGHNA and CDR2 as YNFKEQ. V lost 2 bases and J lost 7, with 23 bases in between. This CDR3 comprises 17 residues.

CDR3 bases: TGTGCCAGCAGCTTAGACAGGCTCACAGATACGCAGTATTTT. Its translation: CASSLDRLTDTQYF. The gene calls are TRBV5-4 and TRBJ2-3; possibly TRBD1 for D (6 bases). The CDR3 length is 14 residues. Germline-derived CDR1 and CDR2 are SGHNT and YYREEE (reference sequence). Trimming shortened V by 2 bases and J by 2 bases, and 9 bases separated the two germline ends.

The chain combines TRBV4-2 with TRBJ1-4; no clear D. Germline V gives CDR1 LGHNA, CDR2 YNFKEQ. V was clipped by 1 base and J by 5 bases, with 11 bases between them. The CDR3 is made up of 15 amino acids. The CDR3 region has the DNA TGTGCCAGCAGCCAAGGGACTGGTGGCAATGAAAAACTGTTTTTT. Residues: CASSQGTGGNEKLFF.

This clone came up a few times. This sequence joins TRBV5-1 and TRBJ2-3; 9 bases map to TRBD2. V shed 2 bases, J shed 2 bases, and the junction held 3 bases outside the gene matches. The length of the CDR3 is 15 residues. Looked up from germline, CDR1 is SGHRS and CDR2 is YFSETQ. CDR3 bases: TGCGCCAGCAGCTTTCTAGCGGGATTCACAGATACGCAGTATTTT. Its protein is CASSFLAGFTDTQYF.

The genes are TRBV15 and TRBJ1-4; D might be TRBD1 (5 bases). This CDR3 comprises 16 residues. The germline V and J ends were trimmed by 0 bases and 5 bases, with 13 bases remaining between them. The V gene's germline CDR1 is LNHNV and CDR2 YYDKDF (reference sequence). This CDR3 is CATSRDGAGLNEKLFF. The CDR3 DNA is TGTGCCACCAGCAGAGACGGAGCAGGGCTCAATGAAAAACTGTTTTTT.

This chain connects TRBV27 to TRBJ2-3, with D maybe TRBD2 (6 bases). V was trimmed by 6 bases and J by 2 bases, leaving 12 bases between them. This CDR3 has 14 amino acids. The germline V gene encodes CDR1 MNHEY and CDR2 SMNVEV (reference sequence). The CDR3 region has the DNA TGTGCCAGCAGCACCGGGAGCAACACAGATACGCAGTATTTT. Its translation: CASSTGSNTDTQYF.

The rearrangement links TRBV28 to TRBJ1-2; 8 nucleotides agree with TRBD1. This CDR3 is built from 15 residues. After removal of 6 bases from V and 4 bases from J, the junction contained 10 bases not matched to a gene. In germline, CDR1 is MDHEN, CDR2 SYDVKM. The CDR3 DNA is TGTGCCAGCAGCCGATCCGGACAGGGCGGCTATGGCTACACCTTC. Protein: CASSRSGQGGYGYTF.

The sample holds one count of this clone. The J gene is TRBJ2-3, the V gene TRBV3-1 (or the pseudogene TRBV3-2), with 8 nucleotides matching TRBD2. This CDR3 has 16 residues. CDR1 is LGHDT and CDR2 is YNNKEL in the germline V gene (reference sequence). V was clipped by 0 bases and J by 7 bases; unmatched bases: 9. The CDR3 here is CASSQDRLAGANTQYF. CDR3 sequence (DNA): TGTGCCAGCAGCCAAGATAGGCTAGCGGGTGCAAATACGCAGTATTTT.

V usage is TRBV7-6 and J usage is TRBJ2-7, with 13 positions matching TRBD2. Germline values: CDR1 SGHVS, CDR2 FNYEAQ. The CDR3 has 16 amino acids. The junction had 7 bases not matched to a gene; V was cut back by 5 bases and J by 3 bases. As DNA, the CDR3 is TGTGCCAGCAGCCCAAGGACTAGCGGGAGTCTCTACGAGCAGTACTTC. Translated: CASSPRTSGSLYEQYF.

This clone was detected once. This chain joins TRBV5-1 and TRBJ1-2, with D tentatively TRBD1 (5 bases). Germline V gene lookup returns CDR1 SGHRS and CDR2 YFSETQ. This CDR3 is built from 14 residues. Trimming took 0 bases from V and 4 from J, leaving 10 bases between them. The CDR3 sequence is CASSLEGSLYGYTF. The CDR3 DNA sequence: TGCGCCAGCAGCTTGGAGGGGTCCCTCTATGGCTACACCTTC.